These T cell receptor beta chains were read from a single sample in a study of somatic mutations in cytotoxic T cells in rheumatoid arthritis. Libraries were prepared by immunoSEQ multiplex PCR; TCRdb keeps only in-frame clonotypes and omits some of them. The data contain 8,500 to 13,000 clones, 65% to 80% of them singletons. Sequencing was done on a sample of CD8+ T cells sorted from blood. The source is an adult with rheumatoid arthritis. CDR3s include the opening cysteine and the closing phenylalanine or tryptophan. Each record gives: V gene, J gene, CDR3 protein.

V gene: TRBV28; J gene: TRBJ2-1; CDR3 protein: CASSRAGERNEQFF
V gene: TRBV9; J gene: TRBJ1-4; CDR3 protein: CASSAMTGKLFF
V gene: TRBV7-8; J gene: TRBJ2-7; CDR3 protein: CASSNSSGQYF
V gene: TRBV7-8; J gene: TRBJ2-5; CDR3 protein: CASSPQQGRQETQYF
V gene: TRBV7-9; J gene: TRBJ2-1; CDR3 protein: CASSPTRDNNEQFF
V gene: TRBV2; J gene: TRBJ2-1; CDR3 protein: CASTRNQGNEQFF
V gene: TRBV27; J gene: TRBJ1-2; CDR3 protein: CASSSPGQGEDGYTF
V gene: TRBV19; J gene: TRBJ1-1; CDR3 protein: CASSIGIEAFF
V gene: TRBV29-1; J gene: TRBJ2-3; CDR3 protein: CSVAGAYGNTDTQYF
V gene: TRBV12-5; J gene: TRBJ1-5; CDR3 protein: CASGSDLGPGTYSNQPQHF
V gene: TRBV7-9; J gene: TRBJ2-1; CDR3 protein: CASSPPAKVLTLYDEQFF
V gene: TRBV7-9; J gene: TRBJ2-3; CDR3 protein: CASSPLGLFNTDTQYF
V gene: TRBV5-6; J gene: TRBJ1-2; CDR3 protein: CASSLEGQGISYGYTF
V gene: TRBV11-2; J gene: TRBJ2-1; CDR3 protein: CASSSFLAGVSNEQFF
V gene: TRBV9; J gene: TRBJ1-1; CDR3 protein: CASSVVAGGWTEAFF
V gene: TRBV6-5; J gene: TRBJ1-2; CDR3 protein: CASSPSLGGYTF
V gene: TRBV7-9; J gene: TRBJ2-1; CDR3 protein: CASTRGGNEQFF
V gene: TRBV11-2; J gene: TRBJ2-1; CDR3 protein: CASSHPGNEQFF
V gene: TRBV23-1; J gene: TRBJ1-2; CDR3 protein: CASSQMGVVGAGYTF
V gene: TRBV27; J gene: TRBJ1-1; CDR3 protein: CASRSFHTEAFF
V gene: TRBV7-9; J gene: TRBJ1-5; CDR3 protein: CASSLSGGNQPQHF
V gene: TRBV28; J gene: TRBJ1-2; CDR3 protein: CASSNPTQRQAANYGYTF
V gene: TRBV7-9; J gene: TRBJ2-3; CDR3 protein: CASSLEGLAGDTQYF
V gene: TRBV5-1; J gene: TRBJ2-1; CDR3 protein: CASSQTSGPFHEQFF
V gene: TRBV7-2; J gene: TRBJ2-7; CDR3 protein: CASSAAGGPPGEQYF
V gene: TRBV4-2; J gene: TRBJ2-1; CDR3 protein: CASSQDGQGSYNEQFF
V gene: TRBV4-3; J gene: TRBJ2-6; CDR3 protein: CASSQGMGSGANVLTF
V gene: TRBV7-6; J gene: TRBJ1-4; CDR3 protein: CASSLATGTGALEKLFF
V gene: TRBV28; J gene: TRBJ1-2; CDR3 protein: CASLDRYNYGYTF
V gene: TRBV7-6; J gene: TRBJ2-7; CDR3 protein: CASSPGGEQYF
V gene: TRBV9; J gene: TRBJ2-6; CDR3 protein: CASSVAQGWANVLTF
V gene: TRBV7-9; J gene: TRBJ2-7; CDR3 protein: CASSTQLYEQYF
V gene: TRBV7-9; J gene: TRBJ2-1; CDR3 protein: CASSLGQGDQDEQFF
V gene: TRBV7-8; J gene: TRBJ2-6; CDR3 protein: CASSSRGGPRANVLTF